One and the same sample provided the 24 T cell receptor beta chains below, sequenced in a study of neurological immune-mediated disorders. Each CDR3 protein gets one entry after TCRdb re-called the 5' RACE reads with MiXCR. The data contain some 87,000 distinct CDR3 sequences, roughly 13% of them seen just once; the ten biggest clones take up approximately 4.5%. Documented time point: longitudinal time-point 2. The sequencing input was PBMCs. Every receptor here comes from a female donor with HTLV-1-associated myelopathy (HAM/TSP).

This clonotype was observed many times. The chain links TRBV5-1 to TRBJ2-7; 8 bases are a match to TRBD1. Germline CDR1 SGHRS, CDR2 YFSETQ. V lost 0 bases, J lost 0 bases, and 2 bases stayed unmatched. The CDR3 is 15 residues long. The CDR3 nucleotides read TGCGCCAGCAGCTTGGATACAGGGGGCTCCTACGAGCAGTACTTC. The encoded protein is CASSLDTGGSYEQYF. The whole variable domain, filled in from reference TRBV5-1 and TRBJ2-7, reads KAGVTQTPRYLIKTRGQQVTLSCSPISGHRSVSWYQQTPGQGLQFLFEYFSETQRNKGNFPGRFSGRQFSNSRSEMNVSTLELGDSALYLCASSLDTGGSYEQYFGPGTRLTVT.

This clonotype was seen at least ten times. This sequence joins TRBV2 and TRBJ2-5, with a possible D match to TRBD2 (5 bases). The CDR3 sequence is 14 residues long. CDR1 is SNHLY, CDR2 FYNNEI, per germline. Between the trimmed V and J ends, which lost 2 bases and 3 bases, there was a span of 10 bases. CDR3 in amino acids: CASSEHRAEETQYF. The CDR3 DNA is TGTGCCAGCAGTGAACACAGAGCGGAAGAGACCCAGTACTTC.

At least ten counts were recorded for this clonotype. V is TRBV5-1 and J is TRBJ2-1; 8 nucleotides match TRBD2. Unmatched junction bases numbered 8, after V lost 1 base and J lost 8 bases. The CDR3 runs to 15 residues. Germline CDR1 SGHRS, CDR2 YFSETQ. CDR3 sequence (DNA): TGCGCCAGCAGCTTGCGCGGGGGGCCGGTTGATGAGCAGTTCTTC. It translates to CASSLRGGPVDEQFF.

This clonotype has ten or more counts. This chain uses TRBV18 with TRBJ2-7, with a possible D match to TRBD1 (6 bases). The V gene lost 3 bases and the J gene lost 6 bases, with 12 bases spanning the gap. Germline CDR1 is KGHSH and CDR2 is LQKENI. This CDR3 region has 13 residues. CDR3 sequence (DNA): TGTGCCAGCTCACCTAGACAGGAGCTCGAGCAGTACTTC. Protein sequence: CASSPRQELEQYF.

This clonotype has ten or more counts. The V gene is TRBV7-8, the J gene TRBJ2-2; D gene uncertain. The CDR3 spans 17 residues. V lost 11 bases and J lost 4, with 26 bases in between. Germline assignment: CDR1 SGHVS and CDR2 FQNEAQ. The CDR3 region is CAHKRLGIRRGTGELFF. CDR3 DNA sequence: TGTGCCCACAAGAGGTTGGGAATACGCCGCGGCACCGGGGAGCTGTTTTTT.

This clonotype was counted at least ten times. The chain couples TRBV4-2 to TRBJ2-3, with TRBD2 matching over 7 bases. CDR3 size: 13 residues. The V segment lost 2 bases and the J segment 6 bases; nucleotides outside the gene matches: 2. Germline V gives CDR1 LGHNA, CDR2 YNFKEQ. In DNA form, the CDR3 reads TGTGCCAGCAGCCAAACTAGCGCGGATACGCAGTATTTT. It encodes CASSQTSADTQYF.

With regard to this clonotype: Given a much more abundant clone one base away, this may be a read error. This chain links TRBV5-1 with TRBJ2-7, with D tentatively TRBD1 or TRBD2 (5 bases each). The CDR3 consists of 14 residues. Germline-derived CDR1 and CDR2 are SGHRS and YFSETQ. The V end was cut by 0 bases, the J end by 4 bases, with 11 bases between. The CDR3 is CASSLVWGKYEQYF. CDR3 nucleotides: TGCGCCAGCAGCTTGGTATGGGGGAAGTACGAGCAGTACTTC.

The J gene is TRBJ1-5, the V gene TRBV7-6, with D perhaps matching TRBD1 (6 bases). The CDR3 is 16 amino acids. Germline V lookup: CDR1 SGHVS, CDR2 FNYEAQ. Trimming cost V 4 bases and J 7 bases, with 20 bases left between them. For the CDR3, the DNA is TGTGCCAGCAGCTCCGGCGGGGCAGGGGATAACCAGCCCCAGCATTTT. Amino acid sequence: CASSSGGAGDNQPQHF.

This clonotype has more than one count but fewer than ten. The chain employs TRBV28 and TRBJ2-3, with 11 bases matching TRBD2. CDR1 is MDHEN and CDR2 is SYDVKM in the germline V gene. Trimming cost V 7 bases and J 6 bases; bases outside gene matches: 9. This CDR3 is built from 15 residues. In nucleotides, the CDR3 is TGTGCCAGCAAAGATAGACTAGCGGGGATGGATACGCAGTATTTT. This encodes CASKDRLAGMDTQYF.

The chain employs TRBV11-2 and TRBJ2-6, with D maybe TRBD1 (6 bases). The CDR3 has 15 amino acids. Deletions cut 3 bases from V and 1 base from J, with 7 bases between. The germline V gene has CDR1 SGHAT and CDR2 FQNNGV. In nucleotides, the CDR3 is TGTGCCAGCAGCTTCGGACAGTCTGGGGCCAACGTCCTGACTTTC. As protein: CASSFGQSGANVLTF.

This clonotype appeared once. This chain joins TRBV13 and TRBJ2-1, with D perhaps matching TRBD2 (7 bases). Trimming shortened V by 0 bases and J by 7 bases, and 19 bases separated the two germline ends. Germline-derived CDR1 and CDR2 are PRHDT and FYEKMQ (reference sequence). The CDR3 covers 17 residues. DNA for the CDR3: TGTGCCAGCAGCTTAGGCAAGGGGGGGCAGGGCAGGAATGAGCAGTTCTTC. Protein product: CASSLGKGGQGRNEQFF. The full variable domain, with the rest looked up from reference TRBV13 and TRBJ2-1, is AAGVIQSPRHLIKEKRETATLKCYPIPRHDTVYWYQQGPGQDPQFLISFYEKMQSDKGSIPDRFSAQQFSDYHSELNMSSLELGDSALYFCASSLGKGGQGRNEQFFGPGTRLTVL.

The chain couples TRBV18 to TRBJ2-7, with TRBD1 identical over 11 bases. The V gene end was trimmed by 1 base and the J gene end by 10 bases; junction bases not matched to a gene: 9. Germline lookup yields CDR1 KGHSH and CDR2 LQKENI. The CDR3 consists of 15 residues. CDR3: CASSPHGTGGSDQYF. The CDR3 DNA is TGTGCCAGCTCACCACATGGGACAGGGGGGAGCGATCAGTACTTC.

The V and J genes are TRBV5-1 and TRBJ2-3; 9 bases align to TRBD2. CDR1 is SGHRS and CDR2 is YFSETQ in the germline V gene. Trimming cost V 4 bases and J 3 bases; bases outside gene matches: 12. CDR3 size: 17 residues. The CDR3 DNA sequence: TGCGCCAGCAGCCTCCGCCCGCTTCTAGCGGGAACAGATACGCAGTATTTT. Encoded protein: CASSLRPLLAGTDTQYF.

Many counts were recorded for this clonotype. This chain links TRBV5-1 with TRBJ2-7, with 10 positions matching TRBD1. The CDR3 is 16 amino acids. V gave up 3 bases and J gave up 2 bases; unmatched junction bases: 8. Germline V CDR1 and CDR2: SGHRS, YFSETQ. CDR3 protein: CASSSYRDRGPYEQYF. CDR3 nucleotides: TGCGCCAGCAGCTCATACCGGGACAGGGGACCCTACGAGCAGTACTTC.

This clonotype has a count of ten or more. The genes are TRBV5-1 and TRBJ1-1, with 7 bases identical to TRBD1. The J segment lost 0 bases and the V segment lost 3 bases, leaving 11 bases of the junction unmatched. Looked up from germline, CDR1 is SGHRS and CDR2 is YFSETQ. This CDR3 has 17 residues. CDR3 sequence: CASSSVLIRGMNTEAFF. In nucleotides, the CDR3 is TGCGCCAGCAGCTCCGTCCTCATCAGGGGGATGAACACTGAAGCTTTCTTT.

This clonotype was found many times. This chain uses TRBV5-1 with TRBJ1-1; TRBD1 matches at 9 bases. Germline V gene data show CDR1 as SGHRS and CDR2 as YFSETQ. The J segment lost 3 bases and the V segment lost 3 bases, leaving 0 bases of the junction unmatched. This CDR3 region has 13 residues. The CDR3 DNA is TGCGCCAGCAGCTGGACAGGGGACACTGAAGCTTTCTTT. Residues: CASSWTGDTEAFF.

Many counts were recorded for this clonotype. This chain links TRBV5-1 with TRBJ2-7, with TRBD2 matching 7 bases. V was pared by 4 bases and J by 3 bases, with 10 bases of the junction left unmatched. There are 15 residues in the CDR3. Per germline, CDR1 SGHRS and CDR2 YFSETQ. CDR3 residues: CASSPPRSGVYEQYF. CDR3 DNA: TGCGCCAGCAGCCCGCCCCGCAGCGGGGTCTACGAGCAGTACTTC.

This clonotype was observed many times. V and J are TRBV9 and TRBJ2-7; the match to TRBD2 covers 7 bases. The V and J ends lost 4 bases and 4 bases, in that order; junction bases with no gene match: 5. This CDR3 comprises 13 residues. Germline lookup yields CDR1 SGDLS and CDR2 YYNGEE. CDR3 in amino acids: CASSYRGGYEQYF. In nucleotides, the CDR3 is TGTGCCAGCAGCTATAGGGGAGGGTACGAGCAGTACTTC.

This clonotype has at least ten counts. The V call is TRBV15, the J call TRBJ1-6; a possible D gene is TRBD1 (5 bases). Germline-derived CDR1 and CDR2 are LNHNV and YYDKDF (reference sequence). V shed 2 bases and J shed 4 bases, with 15 bases lying between them. This CDR3 contains 17 residues. In nucleotides, the CDR3 is TGTGCCACCAGCAGAAAAATGATCGGACAATATAATTCACCCCTCCACTTT. It yields the protein CATSRKMIGQYNSPLHF. The full variable domain, completed using reference TRBV15 and TRBJ1-6, is DAMVIQNPRYQVTQFGKPVTLSCSQTLNHNVMYWYQQKSSQAPKLLFHYYDKDFNNEADTPDNFQSRRPNTSFCFLDIRSPGLGDTAMYLCATSRKMIGQYNSPLHFGNGTRLTVT.

As concerns this clonotype: A single base separates this from a much larger clone, so it may be a read error. The chain is built from TRBV15 and TRBJ1-5; unclear D gene. CDR3 length equals 15 residues. Trimming shortened V by 1 base and J by 7 bases, and 14 bases separated the two germline ends. Germline V CDR1 and CDR2: LNHNV, YYDKDF (reference sequence). The CDR3 DNA reads as TGTGCCACCAGCAGAGGGTGCGTCCCCGTACAGCCCCAGCATTTT. Protein: CATSRGCVPVQPQHF.

At least ten counts were recorded for this clonotype. The chain joins TRBV15 to TRBJ2-2; TRBD1 is a possible D gene (6 bases). Trimming left V 6 bases short and J 1 base short, with 9 bases between. The CDR3 is made up of 14 amino acids. Per germline, CDR1 LNHNV and CDR2 YYDKDF (reference sequence). For the CDR3, the DNA is TGTGCCACCAGAGGACAGCTGAACACCGGGGAGCTGTTTTTT. Translated: CATRGQLNTGELFF.

The chain has TRBV7-8 and TRBJ2-2; 9 bases align to TRBD2. The CDR3 is made up of 19 amino acids. Trimming at V came to 0 bases and at J to 1 base, leaving 9 bases not matched to a gene. In germline, CDR1 is SGHVS, CDR2 FQNEAQ. CDR3: CASSLAALAGGLNTGELFF. Written as DNA, the CDR3 is TGTGCCAGCAGCTTAGCGGCCCTGGCGGGGGGGCTGAACACCGGGGAGCTGTTTTTT.

This clonotype was seen at least ten times. V and J are TRBV20-1 and TRBJ1-4; no firm D call. CDR1 DFQATT and CDR2 SNEGSKA come from the germline V gene (reference sequence). This CDR3 is built from 12 residues. The V gene lost 4 bases and the J gene lost 6 bases, with 9 bases spanning the gap. The CDR3 sequence: CSAIRSDEKLFF. Written as DNA, the CDR3 is TGCAGTGCTATCAGATCGGATGAAAAACTGTTTTTT.

This clonotype was observed at least ten times. The gene calls are TRBV25-1 and TRBJ2-4, with D maybe TRBD2 (6 bases). Germline V gives CDR1 MGHDK, CDR2 SYGVNS. V gave up 4 bases and J gave up 3 bases, with 10 bases separating them. This CDR3 is 14 amino acids long. Written as DNA, the CDR3 is TGTGCCAGCAGTGGTGCGGGAAACAAAAACATTCAGTACTTC. Translated: CASSGAGNKNIQYF.